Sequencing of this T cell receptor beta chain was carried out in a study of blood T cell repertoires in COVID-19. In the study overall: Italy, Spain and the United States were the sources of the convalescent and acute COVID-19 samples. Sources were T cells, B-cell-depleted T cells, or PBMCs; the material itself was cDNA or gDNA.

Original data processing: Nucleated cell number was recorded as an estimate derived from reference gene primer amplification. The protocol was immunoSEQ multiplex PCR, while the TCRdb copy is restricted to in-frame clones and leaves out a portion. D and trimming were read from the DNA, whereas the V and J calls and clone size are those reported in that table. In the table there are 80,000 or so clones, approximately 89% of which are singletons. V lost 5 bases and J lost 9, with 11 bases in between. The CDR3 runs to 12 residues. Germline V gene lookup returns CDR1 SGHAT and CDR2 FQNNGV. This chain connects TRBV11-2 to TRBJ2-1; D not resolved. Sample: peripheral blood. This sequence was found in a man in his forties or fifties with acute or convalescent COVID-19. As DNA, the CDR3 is TGTGCCAGCAGCCCGCCCTCGGGTGAGCAGTTCTTC. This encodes CASSPPSGEQFF.